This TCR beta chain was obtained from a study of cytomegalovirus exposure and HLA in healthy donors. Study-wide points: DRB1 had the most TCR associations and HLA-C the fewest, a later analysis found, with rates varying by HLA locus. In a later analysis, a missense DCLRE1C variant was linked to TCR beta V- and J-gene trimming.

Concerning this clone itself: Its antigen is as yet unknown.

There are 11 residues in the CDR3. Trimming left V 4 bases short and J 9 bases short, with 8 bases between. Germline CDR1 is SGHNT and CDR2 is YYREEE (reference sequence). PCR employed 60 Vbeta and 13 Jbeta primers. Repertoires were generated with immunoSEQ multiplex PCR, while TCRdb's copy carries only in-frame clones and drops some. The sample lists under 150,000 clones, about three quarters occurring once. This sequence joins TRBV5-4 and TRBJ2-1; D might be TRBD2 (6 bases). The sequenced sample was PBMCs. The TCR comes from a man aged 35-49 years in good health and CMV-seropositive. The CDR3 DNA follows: TGTGCCAGCAGCACACTAGCTGAGCAGTTCTTC. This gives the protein CASSTLAEQFF.